This T cell receptor (beta chain) is from a study of monozygotic twins with cystic fibrosis. Looking at the study overall: With about 16 PCR cycles, barcoded libraries came from around 3 micrograms of fragmented DNA.

Overall study findings and caveats: Monozygotic CF twin pairs shared significantly more nucleotide-identical clonotypes than unrelated CF individuals did.

As for this clone: What it recognizes is unknown.

Trimming removed 1 base from V and 7 bases from J; junction bases left unmatched: 5. This CDR3 region has 15 residues. Looked up from germline, CDR1 is PRHDT and CDR2 is FYEKMQ (reference sequence). Measured with immunoSEQ multiplex PCR; TCRdb has only the in-frame clones, and not every one. Among 30,000 to 35,000 clones listed, more than 60% were seen once. The receptor was isolated from a girl aged 10 to 17 with cystic fibrosis. The chain joins TRBV13 to TRBJ2-7; 12 nucleotides agree with TRBD1. The material sequenced was blood. CDR3 bases: TGTGCCAGCAGCTTAGAGGGACAGGGGGCGCGGGAGCAGTACTTC. This gives the protein CASSLEGQGAREQYF.